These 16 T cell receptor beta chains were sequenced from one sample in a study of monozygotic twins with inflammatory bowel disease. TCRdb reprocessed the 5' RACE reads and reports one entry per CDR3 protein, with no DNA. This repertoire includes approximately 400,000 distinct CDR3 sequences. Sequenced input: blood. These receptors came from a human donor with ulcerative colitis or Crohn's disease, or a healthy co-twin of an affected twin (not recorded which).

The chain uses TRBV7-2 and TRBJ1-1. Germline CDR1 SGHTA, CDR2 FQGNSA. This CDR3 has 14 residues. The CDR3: CASSLYRTNTEAFF. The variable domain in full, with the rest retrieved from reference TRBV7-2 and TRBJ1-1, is GAGVSQSPSNKVTEKGKDVELRCDPISGHTALYWYRQSLGQGLEFLIYFQGNSAPDKSGLPSDRFSAERTGGSVSTLTIQRTQQEDSAVYLCASSLYRTNTEAFFGQGTRLTVV.

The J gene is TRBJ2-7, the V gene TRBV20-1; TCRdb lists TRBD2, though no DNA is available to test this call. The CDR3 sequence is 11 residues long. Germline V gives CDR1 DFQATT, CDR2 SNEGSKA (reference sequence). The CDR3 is CSAFSGYEQYF.

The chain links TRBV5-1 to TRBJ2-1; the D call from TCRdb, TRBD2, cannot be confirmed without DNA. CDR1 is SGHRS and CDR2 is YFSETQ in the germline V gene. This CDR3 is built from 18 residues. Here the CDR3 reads CASSGGLAGDRWYNEQFF.

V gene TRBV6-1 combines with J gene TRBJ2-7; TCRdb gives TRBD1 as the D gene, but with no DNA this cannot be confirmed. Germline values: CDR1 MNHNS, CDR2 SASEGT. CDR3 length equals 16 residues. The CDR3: CASSLIPGQGAYEQYF.

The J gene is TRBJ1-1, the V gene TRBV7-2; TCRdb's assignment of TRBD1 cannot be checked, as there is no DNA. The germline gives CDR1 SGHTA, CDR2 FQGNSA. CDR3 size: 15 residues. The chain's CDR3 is CASSLALGGNTEAFF. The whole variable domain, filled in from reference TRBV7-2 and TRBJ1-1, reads GAGVSQSPSNKVTEKGKDVELRCDPISGHTALYWYRQSLGQGLEFLIYFQGNSAPDKSGLPSDRFSAERTGGSVSTLTIQRTQQEDSAVYLCASSLALGGNTEAFFGQGTRLTVV.

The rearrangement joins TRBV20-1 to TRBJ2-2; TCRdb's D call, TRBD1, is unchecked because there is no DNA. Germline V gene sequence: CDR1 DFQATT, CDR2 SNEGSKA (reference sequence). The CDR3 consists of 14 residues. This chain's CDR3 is CSAPGPVPPGELFF.

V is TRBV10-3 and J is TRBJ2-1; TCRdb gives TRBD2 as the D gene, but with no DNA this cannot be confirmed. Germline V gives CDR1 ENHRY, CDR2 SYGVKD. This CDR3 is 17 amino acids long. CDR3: CAISESIGTSGYNEQFF.

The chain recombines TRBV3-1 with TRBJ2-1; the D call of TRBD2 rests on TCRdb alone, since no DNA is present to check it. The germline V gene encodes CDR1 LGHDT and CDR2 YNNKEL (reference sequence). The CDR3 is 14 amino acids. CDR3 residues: CASRGLAGDNEQFF.

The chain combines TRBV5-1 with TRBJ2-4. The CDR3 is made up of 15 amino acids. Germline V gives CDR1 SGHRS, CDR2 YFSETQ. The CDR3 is CASSLEDTTKNIQYF.

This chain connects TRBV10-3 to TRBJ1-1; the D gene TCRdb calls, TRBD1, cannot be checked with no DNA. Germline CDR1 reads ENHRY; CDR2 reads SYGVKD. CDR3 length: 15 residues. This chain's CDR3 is CAISPSGTANTEAFF.

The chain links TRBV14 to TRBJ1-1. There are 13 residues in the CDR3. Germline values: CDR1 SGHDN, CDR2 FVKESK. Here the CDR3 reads CASSRQENTEAFF.

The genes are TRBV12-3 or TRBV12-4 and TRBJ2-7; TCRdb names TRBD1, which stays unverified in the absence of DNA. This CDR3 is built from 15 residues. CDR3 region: CASSSDRGASYEQYF.

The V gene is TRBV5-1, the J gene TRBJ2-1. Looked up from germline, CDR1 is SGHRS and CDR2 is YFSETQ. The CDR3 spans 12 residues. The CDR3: CASSSGSPEQFF.

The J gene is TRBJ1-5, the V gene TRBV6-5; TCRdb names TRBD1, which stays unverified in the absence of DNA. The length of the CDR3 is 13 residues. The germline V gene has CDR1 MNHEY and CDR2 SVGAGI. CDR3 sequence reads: CASSRVVGQPQHF.

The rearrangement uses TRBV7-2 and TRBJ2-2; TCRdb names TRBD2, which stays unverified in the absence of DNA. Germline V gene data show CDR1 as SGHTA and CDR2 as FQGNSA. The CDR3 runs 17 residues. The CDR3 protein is CASSRDPGLAVTGELFF.

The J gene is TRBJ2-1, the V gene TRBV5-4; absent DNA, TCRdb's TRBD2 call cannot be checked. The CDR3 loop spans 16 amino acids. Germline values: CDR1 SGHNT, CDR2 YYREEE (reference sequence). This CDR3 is CASSGRTSGTYNEQFF.